This section outlines one T cell receptor (beta chain) sequence together with its context. Its antigen is still unknown. The CDR3 contains 14 residues. Germline V gene lookup returns CDR1 SEHNR and CDR2 FQNEAQ (reference sequence). V lost 5 bases, J lost 6 bases, and 14 bases lay in between. Generated by immunoSEQ multiplex PCR, the TCRdb table keeps only in-frame clones and is missing some. Of about 99,000 clones listed, about 91% are singletons. The record originates from a study of OX40 agonist ivuxolimab in advanced cancers. About the research overall: The diagnoses of dose-escalation patients were hepatocellular carcinoma, melanoma, renal cell or head and neck cancer. Under the entry rules, prior anti-PD-1, anti-PD-L1 or anti-CTLA-4 therapy was allowed, and roughly 41% had some.

The study, taken as a whole, reports: The specificity for antigen of the expanded peripheral T cells was not determined. Doses of 0.1 to 3.0 mg/kg were accompanied by clonal expansion of CD4+ and CD8+ blood T cells by week 6.

The source was CD4+ or CD8+ T cells sorted from blood, collected in a trial of the OX40 agonist ivuxolimab. This clonotype originated in an adult with an advanced solid tumor such as melanoma, head and neck, liver or kidney cancer. The chain links TRBV7-9 to TRBJ2-1; D is perhaps TRBD1 (6 bases). The CDR3 DNA sequence: TGTGCCAGCAGCACCCGGACAGACGTCAATGAGCAGTTCTTC. Its translation: CASSTRTDVNEQFF.